The TCR beta chain under discussion was sequenced for a study of neurological immune-mediated disorders. Healthy control participants comprised blood bank volunteers in Maryland, USA. The cell input for sorted libraries was 950,000 to 1,000,000, and those cells were CD4+ or CD8+ T cells. The sample holds many counts of this clonotype. Its antigen remains unidentified. Study outcomes and limitations: Healthy controls had more TCR clonal expansion than multiple sclerosis, which showed the least, whereas HTLV-1-associated myelopathy showed the most.

The V end lost 10 bases, the J end lost 2 bases, and 9 bases lay between the germline ends. The CDR3 consists of 13 residues. Looked up from germline, CDR1 is ENHRY and CDR2 is SYGVKD. It was by 5'RACE with 10-nucleotide random UMIs that the cDNA was made. One entry per CDR3 protein, called by TCRdb with MiXCR from the 5' RACE reads. The sample has 30,000 to 45,000 distinct CDR3 sequences; around 4.8% are singletons. This clonotype was sampled from a man younger than 30 in good health. Sequenced input: CD4+ T cells from blood. V gene TRBV10-3 combines with J gene TRBJ2-6; possibly TRBD1 for D (5 bases). DNA for the CDR3: TGTGCCACCCAGGGTGCTGGGGCCAACGTCCTGACTTTC. This gives the protein CATQGAGANVLTF.